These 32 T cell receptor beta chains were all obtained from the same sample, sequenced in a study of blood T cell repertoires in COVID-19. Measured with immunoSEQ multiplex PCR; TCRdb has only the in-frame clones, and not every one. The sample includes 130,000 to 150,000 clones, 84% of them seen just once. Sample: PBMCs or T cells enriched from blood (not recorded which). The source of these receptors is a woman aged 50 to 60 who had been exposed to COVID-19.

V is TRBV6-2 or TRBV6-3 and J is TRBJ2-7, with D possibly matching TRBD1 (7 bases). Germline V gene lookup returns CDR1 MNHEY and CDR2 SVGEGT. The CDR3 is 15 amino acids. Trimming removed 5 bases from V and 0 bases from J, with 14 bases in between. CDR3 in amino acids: CASSPRQGGSYEQYF. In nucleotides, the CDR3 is TGTGCCAGCAGTCCCAGACAGGGAGGCTCCTACGAGCAGTACTTC.

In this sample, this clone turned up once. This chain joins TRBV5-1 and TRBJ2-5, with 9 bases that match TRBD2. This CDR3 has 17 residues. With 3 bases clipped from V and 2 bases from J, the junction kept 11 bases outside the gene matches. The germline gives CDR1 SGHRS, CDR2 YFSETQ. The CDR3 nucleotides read TGCGCCAGCAGCTACGGGCGCCTAGCGGGAAGACAAGAGACCCAGTACTTC. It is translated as CASSYGRLAGRQETQYF.

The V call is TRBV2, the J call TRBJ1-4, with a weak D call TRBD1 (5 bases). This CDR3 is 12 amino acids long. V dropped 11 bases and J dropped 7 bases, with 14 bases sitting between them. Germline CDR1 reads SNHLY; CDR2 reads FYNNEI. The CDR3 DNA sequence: TGTGCCTCCCTGGGACTGGGTGAAAAACTGTTTTTT. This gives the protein CASLGLGEKLFF.

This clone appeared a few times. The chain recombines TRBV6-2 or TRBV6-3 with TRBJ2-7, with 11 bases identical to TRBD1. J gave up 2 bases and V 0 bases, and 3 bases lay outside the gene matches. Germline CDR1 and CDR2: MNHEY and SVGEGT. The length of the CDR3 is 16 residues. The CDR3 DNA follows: TGTGCCAGCAGTTACTCGTGGACAGGGGGCGCCTACGAGCAGTACTTC. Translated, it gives CASSYSWTGGAYEQYF.

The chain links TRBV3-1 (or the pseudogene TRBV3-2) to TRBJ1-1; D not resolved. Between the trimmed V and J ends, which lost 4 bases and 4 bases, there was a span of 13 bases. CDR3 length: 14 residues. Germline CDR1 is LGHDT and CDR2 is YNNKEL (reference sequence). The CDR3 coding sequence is TGTGCCAGCAGCCCGTACACGGAGGGCACTGAAGCTTTCTTT. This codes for CASSPYTEGTEAFF.

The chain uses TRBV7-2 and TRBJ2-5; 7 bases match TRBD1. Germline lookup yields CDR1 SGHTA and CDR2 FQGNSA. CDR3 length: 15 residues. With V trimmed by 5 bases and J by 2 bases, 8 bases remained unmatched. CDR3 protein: CASSLGTALQETQYF. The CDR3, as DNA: TGTGCCAGCAGCCTCGGGACAGCACTTCAAGAGACCCAGTACTTC.

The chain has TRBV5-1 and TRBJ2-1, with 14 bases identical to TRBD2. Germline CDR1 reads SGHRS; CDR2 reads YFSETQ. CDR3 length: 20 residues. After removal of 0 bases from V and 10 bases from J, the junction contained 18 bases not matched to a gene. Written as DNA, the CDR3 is TGCGCCAGCAGCTTGGCGGGGACTAGCGGGAGCCTTACCCCCTGGGGAGAGCAGTTCTTC. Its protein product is CASSLAGTSGSLTPWGEQFF. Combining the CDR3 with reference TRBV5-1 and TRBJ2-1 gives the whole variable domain KAGVTQTPRYLIKTRGQQVTLSCSPISGHRSVSWYQQTPGQGLQFLFEYFSETQRNKGNFPGRFSGRQFSNSRSEMNVSTLELGDSALYLCASSLAGTSGSLTPWGEQFFGPGTRLTVL.

For the CDR3, the DNA is TGTGCCAGCAGCCAAGTCGGACAGGGGGCCGGGGAGCTGTTTTTT. Its translation is CASSQVGQGAGELFF. V is TRBV3-1 (or the pseudogene TRBV3-2) and J is TRBJ2-2, with TRBD1 identical over 10 bases. Germline V lookup: CDR1 LGHDT, CDR2 YNNKEL (reference sequence). The CDR3 is 15 amino acids. V dropped 1 base and J dropped 6; count of bases not matched to a gene: 2.

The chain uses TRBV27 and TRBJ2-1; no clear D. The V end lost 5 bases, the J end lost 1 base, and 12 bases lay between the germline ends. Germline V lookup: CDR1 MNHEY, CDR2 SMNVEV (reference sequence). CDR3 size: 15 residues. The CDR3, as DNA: TGTGCCAGCAGTAATTCCGCACAGTCCTACAATGAGCAGTTCTTC. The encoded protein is CASSNSAQSYNEQFF.

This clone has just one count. CDR3 DNA sequence: TGTGCCAGCAGCCAAGATTACGAGAAGCAGTACTTC. It yields the protein CASSQDYEKQYF. The genes are TRBV3-1 (or the pseudogene TRBV3-2) and TRBJ2-7; no reliable D call. V gave up 0 bases and J gave up 8 bases, with 8 bases separating them. The CDR3 is 12 residues long. Germline V gives CDR1 LGHDT, CDR2 YNNKEL (reference sequence).

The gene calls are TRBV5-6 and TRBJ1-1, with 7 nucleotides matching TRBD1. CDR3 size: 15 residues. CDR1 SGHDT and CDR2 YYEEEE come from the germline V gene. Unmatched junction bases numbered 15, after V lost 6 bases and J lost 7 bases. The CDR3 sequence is CASIQHNRGIGEAFF. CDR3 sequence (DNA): TGTGCCAGCATCCAACACAACAGGGGAATAGGTGAAGCTTTCTTT.

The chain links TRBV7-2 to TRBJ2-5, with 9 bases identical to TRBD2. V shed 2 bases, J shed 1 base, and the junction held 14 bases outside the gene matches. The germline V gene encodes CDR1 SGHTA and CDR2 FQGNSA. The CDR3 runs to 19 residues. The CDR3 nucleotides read TGTGCCAGCAGCTTACTCCGGGGGCTAGCGGGGCCCGTCCAAGAGACCCAGTACTTC. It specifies CASSLLRGLAGPVQETQYF.

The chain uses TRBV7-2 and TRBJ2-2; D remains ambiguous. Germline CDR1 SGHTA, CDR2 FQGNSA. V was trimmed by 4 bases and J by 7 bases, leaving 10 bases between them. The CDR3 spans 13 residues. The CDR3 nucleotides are TGTGCCAGCAGCTCCAGACTCAGCGGGGAGCTGTTTTTT. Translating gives CASSSRLSGELFF.

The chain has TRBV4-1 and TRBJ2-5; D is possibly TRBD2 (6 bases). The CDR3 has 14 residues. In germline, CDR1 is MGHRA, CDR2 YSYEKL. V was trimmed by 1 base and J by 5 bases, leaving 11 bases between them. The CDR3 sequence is CASSQGGGPETQYF. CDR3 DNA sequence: TGCGCCAGCAGCCAAGGTGGAGGGCCGGAGACCCAGTACTTC.

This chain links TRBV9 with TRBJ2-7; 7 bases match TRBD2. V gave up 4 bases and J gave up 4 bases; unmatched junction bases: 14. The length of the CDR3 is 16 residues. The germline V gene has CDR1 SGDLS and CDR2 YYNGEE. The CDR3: CASSSQSGPGRYEQYF. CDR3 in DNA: TGTGCCAGCAGCTCCCAGTCAGGACCCGGGAGGTACGAGCAGTACTTC.

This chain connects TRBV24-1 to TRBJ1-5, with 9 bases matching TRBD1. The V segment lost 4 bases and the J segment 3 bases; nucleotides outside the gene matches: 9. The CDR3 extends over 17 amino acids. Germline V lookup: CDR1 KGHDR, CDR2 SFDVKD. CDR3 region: CATSDQTGGQVNQPQHF. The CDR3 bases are TGTGCCACCAGTGACCAGACAGGGGGGCAAGTCAATCAGCCCCAGCATTTT.

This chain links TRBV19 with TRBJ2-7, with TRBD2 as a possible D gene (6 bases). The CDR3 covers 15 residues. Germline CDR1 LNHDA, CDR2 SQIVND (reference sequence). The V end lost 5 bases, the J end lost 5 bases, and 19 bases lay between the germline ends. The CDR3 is CASSPLGGRGNEQYF. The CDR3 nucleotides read TGTGCCAGTAGTCCCTTGGGGGGTCGCGGGAACGAGCAGTACTTC.

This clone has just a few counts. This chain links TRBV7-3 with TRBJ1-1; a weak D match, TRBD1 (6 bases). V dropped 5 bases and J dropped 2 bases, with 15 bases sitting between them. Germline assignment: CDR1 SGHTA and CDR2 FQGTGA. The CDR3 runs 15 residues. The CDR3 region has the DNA TGTGCCAGCAGCGCCGGGGACAAAAGAAACACTGAAGCTTTCTTT. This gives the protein CASSAGDKRNTEAFF.

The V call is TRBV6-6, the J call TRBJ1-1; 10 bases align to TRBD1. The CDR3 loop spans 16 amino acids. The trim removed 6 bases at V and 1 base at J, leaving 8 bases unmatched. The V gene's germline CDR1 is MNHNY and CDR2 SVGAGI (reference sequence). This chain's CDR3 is CASRETGGVWNTEAFF. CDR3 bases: TGTGCCAGCAGGGAGACAGGGGGCGTTTGGAACACTGAAGCTTTCTTT.

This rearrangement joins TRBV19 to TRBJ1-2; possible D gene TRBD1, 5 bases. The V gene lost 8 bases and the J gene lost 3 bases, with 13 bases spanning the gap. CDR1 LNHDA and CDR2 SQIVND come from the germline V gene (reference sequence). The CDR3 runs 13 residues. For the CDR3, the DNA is TGTGCCAGTGATACGGGGGTTCACTATGGCTACACCTTC. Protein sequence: CASDTGVHYGYTF.

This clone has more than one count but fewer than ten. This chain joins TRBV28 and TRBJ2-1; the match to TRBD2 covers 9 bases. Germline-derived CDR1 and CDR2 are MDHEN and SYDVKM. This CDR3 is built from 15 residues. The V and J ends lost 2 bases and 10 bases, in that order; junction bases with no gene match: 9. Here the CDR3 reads CASSLQAGGGMEQFF. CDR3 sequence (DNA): TGTGCCAGCAGTTTACAAGCGGGAGGCGGGATGGAGCAGTTCTTC.

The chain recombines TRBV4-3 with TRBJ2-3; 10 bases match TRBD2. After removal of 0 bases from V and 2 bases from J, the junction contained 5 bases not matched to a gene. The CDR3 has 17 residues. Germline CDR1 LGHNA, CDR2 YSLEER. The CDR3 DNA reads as TGCGCCAGCAGCCAAGAACTGGGACTAGCGTACACAGATACGCAGTATTTT. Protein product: CASSQELGLAYTDTQYF.

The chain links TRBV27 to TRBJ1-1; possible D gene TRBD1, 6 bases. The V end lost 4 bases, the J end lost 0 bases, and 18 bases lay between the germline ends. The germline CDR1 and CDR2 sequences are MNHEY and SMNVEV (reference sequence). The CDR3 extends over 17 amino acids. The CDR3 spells CASSSAKQGFMNTEAFF. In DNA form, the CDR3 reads TGTGCCAGCAGTTCCGCAAAACAGGGATTCATGAACACTGAAGCTTTCTTT.

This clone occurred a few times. DNA for the CDR3: TGTGCCTCTAAAGTTGGGGGGGGCCCCTTGGCCCAGCATTTT. Translation gives CASKVGGGPLAQHF. The V call is TRBV19, the J call TRBJ1-5, with D perhaps TRBD1 (6 bases). Germline CDR1 is LNHDA and CDR2 is SQIVND (reference sequence). V lost 11 bases to trimming and J lost 11 bases, with 25 bases between them. CDR3 length: 14 amino acids.

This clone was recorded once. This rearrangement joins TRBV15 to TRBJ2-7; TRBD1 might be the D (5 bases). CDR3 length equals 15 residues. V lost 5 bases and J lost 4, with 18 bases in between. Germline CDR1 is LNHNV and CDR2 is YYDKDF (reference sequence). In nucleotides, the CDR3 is TGTGCCACCAGCCCGGGCCAGGGCTCTTTATACGAGCAGTACTTC. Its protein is CATSPGQGSLYEQYF.

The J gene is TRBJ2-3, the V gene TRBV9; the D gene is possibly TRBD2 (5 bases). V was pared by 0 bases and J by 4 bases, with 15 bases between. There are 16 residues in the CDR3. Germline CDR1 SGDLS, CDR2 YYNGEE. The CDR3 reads CASSVESRGGSDTQYF. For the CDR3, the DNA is TGTGCCAGCAGCGTAGAGTCCCGGGGTGGGTCAGATACGCAGTATTTT.

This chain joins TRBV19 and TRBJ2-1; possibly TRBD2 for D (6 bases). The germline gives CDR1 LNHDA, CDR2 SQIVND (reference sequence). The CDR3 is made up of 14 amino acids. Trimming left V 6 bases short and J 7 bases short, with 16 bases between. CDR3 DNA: TGTGCCAGTAGCCGGAGGGAGAACGCGAATGAGCAGTTCTTC. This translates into CASSRRENANEQFF.

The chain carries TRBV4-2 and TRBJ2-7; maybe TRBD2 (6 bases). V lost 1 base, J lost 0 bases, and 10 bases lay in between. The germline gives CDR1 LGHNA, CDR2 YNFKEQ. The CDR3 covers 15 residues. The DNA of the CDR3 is TGTGCCAGCAGCCAAGGGCTAGCGATCTCCTACGAGCAGTACTTC. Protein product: CASSQGLAISYEQYF.

CDR3 bases: TGCGCCAGCAGCTTAGGCGAGACTTCCCCAACCTACGAGCAGTACTTC. Translation: CASSLGETSPTYEQYF. V usage is TRBV5-1 and J usage is TRBJ2-7, with no clear D. CDR3 length equals 16 residues. The V end was cut by 2 bases, the J end by 2 bases, with 17 bases between. CDR1 is SGHRS, CDR2 YFSETQ, per germline. Full variable domain (rest looked up from reference TRBV5-1 and TRBJ2-7): KAGVTQTPRYLIKTRGQQVTLSCSPISGHRSVSWYQQTPGQGLQFLFEYFSETQRNKGNFPGRFSGRQFSNSRSEMNVSTLELGDSALYLCASSLGETSPTYEQYFGPGTRLTVT.

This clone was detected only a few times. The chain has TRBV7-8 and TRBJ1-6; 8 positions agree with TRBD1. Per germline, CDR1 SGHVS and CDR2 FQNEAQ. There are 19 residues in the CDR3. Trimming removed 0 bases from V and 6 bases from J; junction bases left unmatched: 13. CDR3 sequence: CASSLAAFTGTGVNSPLHF. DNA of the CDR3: TGTGCCAGCAGCTTAGCTGCCTTTACCGGGACAGGAGTTAATTCACCCCTCCACTTT. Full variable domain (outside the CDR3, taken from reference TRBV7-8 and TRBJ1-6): GAGVSQSPRYKVAKRGQDVALRCDPISGHVSLFWYQQALGQGPEFLTYFQNEAQLDKSGLPSDRFFAERPEGSVSTLKIQRTQQEDSAVYLCASSLAAFTGTGVNSPLHFGNGTRLTVT.

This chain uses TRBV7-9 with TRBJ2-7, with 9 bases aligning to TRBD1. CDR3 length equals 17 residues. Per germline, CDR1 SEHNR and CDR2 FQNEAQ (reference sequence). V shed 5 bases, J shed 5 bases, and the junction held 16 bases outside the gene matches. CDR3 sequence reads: CASSRLATTGGKDEQYF. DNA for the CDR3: TGTGCCAGCAGCCGTTTAGCAACCACAGGGGGCAAAGACGAGCAGTACTTC.

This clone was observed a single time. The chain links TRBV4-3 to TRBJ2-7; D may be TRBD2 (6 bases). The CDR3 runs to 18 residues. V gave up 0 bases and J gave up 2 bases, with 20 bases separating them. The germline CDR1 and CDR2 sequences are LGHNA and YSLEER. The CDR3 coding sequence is TGCGCCAGCAGCCAAGATCTCTCGGGAGACAGCTTCACCTACGAGCAGTACTTC. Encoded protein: CASSQDLSGDSFTYEQYF.